Shown below are 11 T cell receptor beta chains from a single sample sequenced in a study of lymphopenia after photon versus proton radiotherapy. Libraries were prepared by immunoSEQ multiplex PCR; TCRdb keeps only in-frame clonotypes and omits some of them. The sample comprises about 7,500 clones, more than 85% of which are singletons, and over 3% rests with the top ten. Sequences were derived from peripheral blood, sampled from a patient treated with photon-based radiotherapy. These receptors came from a woman aged 70-85 years with pancreatic cancer.

This chain joins TRBV29-1 and TRBJ2-3, with 12 bases fitting TRBD2. V shed 3 bases and J 3 bases; nucleotides not matched to a gene: 16. Germline V gives CDR1 SQVTM, CDR2 ANQGSEA. The CDR3 runs to 19 residues. This chain's CDR3 is CSVDPWVTSGRTITDTQYF. The DNA for the CDR3 is TGCAGCGTTGATCCCTGGGTCACTAGCGGGAGGACGATAACAGATACGCAGTATTTT.

The chain joins TRBV7-8 to TRBJ2-1; TRBD2 matches 10 bases. CDR3 size: 16 residues. Losses at the gene ends were 1 base for V and 9 bases for J; bases not matched to a gene: 9. Germline CDR1 reads SGHVS; CDR2 reads FQNEAQ. The CDR3: CASSLDFASGSLEQFF. The CDR3 bases are TGTGCCAGCAGCTTAGACTTCGCTAGCGGGAGTCTTGAGCAGTTCTTC.

The rearrangement links TRBV7-9 to TRBJ1-5; D not certain. This CDR3 spans 12 amino acids. With 1 base removed from V and 3 bases from J, the gap between germline ends came to 1 base. The V gene's germline CDR1 is SEHNR and CDR2 FQNEAQ (reference sequence). CDR3 DNA sequence: TGTGCCAGCAGCTTAGACAATCAGCCCCAGCATTTT. This sequence encodes CASSLDNQPQHF.

The genes are TRBV27 and TRBJ1-2; D not certain. This CDR3 contains 14 residues. Trimming left V 7 bases short and J 8 bases short, with 20 bases between. Germline V gene lookup returns CDR1 MNHEY and CDR2 SMNVEV (reference sequence). CDR3 DNA: TGTGCCAGCACCCCCTCCGTGGGAGTAAGCGGCTACACCTTC. Translated: CASTPSVGVSGYTF.

This clone was seen once. CDR3 in amino acids: CASSLARNYGYTF. In DNA, the CDR3 is TGTGCCAGCAGCTTGGCCAGGAACTATGGCTACACCTTC. The chain joins TRBV5-4 to TRBJ1-2; D remains ambiguous. CDR1 is SGHNT, CDR2 YYREEE, per germline (reference sequence). V lost 0 bases and J 2 bases, leaving 5 bases between the germline ends. The CDR3 covers 13 residues. Based on the CDR3 plus reference TRBV5-4 and TRBJ1-2, the full variable domain is ETGVTQSPTHLIKTRGQQVTLRCSSQSGHNTVSWYQQALGQGPQFIFQYYREEENGRGNFPPRFSGLQFPNYSSELNVNALELDDSALYLCASSLARNYGYTFGSGTRLTVV.

The CDR3 reads CASSPDATNEKLFF. The CDR3 nucleotides read TGTGCCAGCAGCCCAGACGCAACTAATGAAAAACTGTTTTTT. The chain is built from TRBV7-6 and TRBJ1-4; D gene ambiguous. The CDR3 consists of 14 residues. V dropped 5 bases and J dropped 0 bases, with 7 bases sitting between them. Germline V gives CDR1 SGHVS, CDR2 FNYEAQ.

This sequence joins TRBV19 and TRBJ2-1; 8 bases agree with TRBD2. Germline CDR1 LNHDA, CDR2 SQIVND (reference sequence). The CDR3 consists of 15 residues. Losses at the gene ends were 3 bases for V and 10 bases for J; bases not matched to a gene: 11. The CDR3 coding sequence is TGTGCCAGTAGTATGTGGGAGAGCGGCGGGGGGGAGCAGTTCTTC. This translates into CASSMWESGGGEQFF.

V gene TRBV15 combines with J gene TRBJ1-1; no clear D gene. Trimming stripped 0 bases from V and 5 bases from J, with 10 bases between. Looked up from germline, CDR1 is LNHNV and CDR2 is YYDKDF (reference sequence). The CDR3 has 14 residues. The CDR3 DNA reads as TGTGCCACCAGCAGAGATTCAGGTGGTACTGAAGCTTTCTTT. Translation gives CATSRDSGGTEAFF.

The chain is built from TRBV7-8 and TRBJ1-2; the D gene is possibly TRBD1 (5 bases). This CDR3 has 13 amino acids. The V gene lost 8 bases and the J gene lost 8 bases, with 18 bases spanning the gap. Germline CDR1 SGHVS, CDR2 FQNEAQ. The CDR3 here is CASGAMGRPGYTF. The CDR3 DNA reads as TGTGCCAGCGGGGCCATGGGGCGTCCCGGCTACACCTTC.

The V gene is TRBV5-1, the J gene TRBJ1-1; a weak D match, TRBD1 (5 bases). V was shortened by 5 bases and J by 1 base, with 12 bases between the two germline ends. Germline assignment: CDR1 SGHRS and CDR2 YFSETQ. This CDR3 is 14 amino acids long. As DNA, the CDR3 is TGCGCCAGCAGACAGGACTGGGGGAACACTGAAGCTTTCTTT. Translating it yields CASRQDWGNTEAFF.

The chain couples TRBV19 to TRBJ2-3; TRBD2 aligns across 9 bases. The V and J ends lost 5 bases and 1 base, in that order; junction bases with no gene match: 10. Germline CDR1 LNHDA, CDR2 SQIVND (reference sequence). The CDR3 loop spans 17 amino acids. Written as DNA, the CDR3 is TGTGCCAGTAGTCCTGGACGAGCGGGAGGCGGCACAGATACGCAGTATTTT. Its protein is CASSPGRAGGGTDTQYF.